Shown below are 11 T cell receptor beta chains from a single sample sequenced in a study of cytomegalovirus exposure and HLA in healthy donors. 60 Vbeta and 13 Jbeta primers were used in PCR. This table comes from immunoSEQ multiplex PCR, and its TCRdb copy is limited to in-frame clones, with some not included. The repertoire holds around 190,000 clones, with about 79% as singletons. Sequencing used PBMCs. The receptors come from a girl between 2 and 10 years old in good health and CMV-seropositive.

Concerning this clone: Other DNA sequences in the sample encode the same CDR3. The chain recombines TRBV5-4 with TRBJ1-6; D is uncertain. The CDR3 has 16 residues. The germline V and J ends were trimmed by 1 base and 7 bases, with 15 bases remaining between them. The germline V gene encodes CDR1 SGHNT and CDR2 YYREEE (reference sequence). The CDR3 here is CASSLNGVLPNSPLHF. CDR3 nucleotide sequence: TGTGCCAGCAGCTTGAACGGGGTCCTACCAAATTCACCCCTCCACTTT. The full variable domain, in which reference TRBV5-4 and TRBJ1-6 provide the parts outside the CDR3, is ETGVTQSPTHLIKTRGQQVTLRCSSQSGHNTVSWYQQALGQGPQFIFQYYREEENGRGNFPPRFSGLQFPNYSSELNVNALELDDSALYLCASSLNGVLPNSPLHFGNGTRLTVT.

V gene TRBV5-6 combines with J gene TRBJ2-2, with a possible D match to TRBD2 (6 bases). In germline, CDR1 is SGHDT, CDR2 YYEEEE. Trimming removed 6 bases from V and 4 bases from J, with 13 bases in between. The CDR3 is made up of 14 amino acids. The CDR3 DNA follows: TGTGCCAGCACGTCAGGAGCGGGCACCGGGGAGCTGTTTTTT. Its protein is CASTSGAGTGELFF.

The V and J genes are TRBV9 and TRBJ1-4, with 8 bases that match TRBD1. Germline V gene sequence: CDR1 SGDLS, CDR2 YYNGEE. The CDR3 loop spans 16 amino acids. The V segment lost 2 bases and the J segment 8 bases; nucleotides outside the gene matches: 11. The CDR3 reads CASSVGGGQVGEKLFF. CDR3 sequence (DNA): TGTGCCAGCAGCGTGGGGGGGGGACAGGTGGGGGAAAAACTGTTTTTT.

The V call is TRBV7-3, the J call TRBJ1-1; D is possibly TRBD1 (6 bases). CDR1 and CDR2 (germline): SGHTA, FQGTGA. V was cut by 5 bases and J by 6 bases, with 19 bases left in between. The CDR3 has 15 residues. CDR3 sequence: CASSEGGGPLAEAFF. For the CDR3, the DNA is TGTGCCAGCAGCGAGGGGGGGGGACCCCTCGCTGAAGCTTTCTTT.

V and J are TRBV6-4 and TRBJ1-1, with D unresolved. Trimming stripped 7 bases from V and 4 bases from J, with 13 bases between. The CDR3 covers 13 residues. Germline-derived CDR1 and CDR2 are MRHNA and SNTAGT. This CDR3 reads CASTAEVGTEAFF. Here the CDR3 DNA reads TGTGCCAGCACCGCGGAGGTAGGCACTGAAGCTTTCTTT.

This clone was counted a few times. The chain employs TRBV7-6 and TRBJ1-1; D is perhaps TRBD1 (5 bases). Trimming took off 5 bases at V and 1 base at J, with 14 bases between the two ends. The CDR3 extends over 15 amino acids. Germline values: CDR1 SGHVS, CDR2 FNYEAQ. CDR3: CASSPNQGTNTEAFF. CDR3 nucleotide sequence: TGTGCCAGCAGCCCGAATCAGGGAACGAACACTGAAGCTTTCTTT.

This rearrangement joins TRBV5-4 to TRBJ1-6; D gene uncertain. The germline V gene has CDR1 SGHNT and CDR2 YYREEE (reference sequence). Trimming shortened V by 7 bases and J by 2 bases, and 10 bases separated the two germline ends. CDR3 size: 14 residues. This CDR3 reads CASGGYPYNSPLHF. CDR3 DNA sequence: TGTGCCAGCGGAGGTTACCCCTATAATTCACCCCTCCACTTT. Full variable domain (remainder filled in from reference TRBV5-4 and TRBJ1-6): ETGVTQSPTHLIKTRGQQVTLRCSSQSGHNTVSWYQQALGQGPQFIFQYYREEENGRGNFPPRFSGLQFPNYSSELNVNALELDDSALYLCASGGYPYNSPLHFGNGTRLTVT.

This clone was observed once. This chain links TRBV7-9 with TRBJ2-1; 8 bases fit TRBD1. The J segment lost 3 bases and the V segment lost 2 bases, leaving 0 bases of the junction unmatched. The CDR3 spans 14 residues. The germline V gene has CDR1 SEHNR and CDR2 FQNEAQ (reference sequence). The CDR3 DNA sequence: TGTGCCAGCAGCTTAACAGGGGGCTACAATGAGCAGTTCTTC. It is translated as CASSLTGGYNEQFF.

The rearrangement joins TRBV5-6 to TRBJ1-1, with no clear D. There are 11 residues in the CDR3. Germline-derived CDR1 and CDR2 are SGHDT and YYEEEE. The ends were cut back, 5 bases at V and 7 bases at J, with 9 bases in the middle. CDR3 in DNA: TGTGCCAGCAGTTACGACAATGAAGCTTTCTTT. It translates to CASSYDNEAFF. The full variable domain, in which reference TRBV5-6 and TRBJ1-1 provide the parts outside the CDR3, is DAGVTQSPTHLIKTRGQQVTLRCSPKSGHDTVSWYQQALGQGPQFIFQYYEEEERQRGNFPDRFSGHQFPNYSSELNVNALLLGDSALYLCASSYDNEAFFGQGTRLTVV.

V and J are TRBV5-6 and TRBJ2-3; TRBD1 might be the D (5 bases). The CDR3 loop spans 15 amino acids. V lost 4 bases and J 1 base, leaving 13 bases between the germline ends. The germline gives CDR1 SGHDT, CDR2 YYEEEE. The CDR3 region is CASSQGVARTDTQYF. CDR3 DNA sequence: TGTGCCAGCAGCCAAGGGGTTGCCCGCACAGATACGCAGTATTTT. Full variable domain (rest looked up from reference TRBV5-6 and TRBJ2-3): DAGVTQSPTHLIKTRGQQVTLRCSPKSGHDTVSWYQQALGQGPQFIFQYYEEEERQRGNFPDRFSGHQFPNYSSELNVNALLLGDSALYLCASSQGVARTDTQYFGPGTRLTVL.

In DNA form, the CDR3 reads TGTGCCAGCACTCAGGAACGAACCTACAATGAGCAGTTCTTC. It encodes CASTQERTYNEQFF. The chain links TRBV6-1 to TRBJ2-1; D unclear. The germline V gene encodes CDR1 MNHNS and CDR2 SASEGT. The CDR3 length is 14 residues. V was cut by 7 bases and J by 2 bases, with 12 bases left in between.